Listed below are T cell receptor beta chains from one sample, sequenced in a study of human T cells and chemical hapten exposure. A single record per CDR3 protein comes from TCRdb applying MiXCR to the RACE reads. The sample contains about 120,000 distinct CDR3 sequences, approximately 11% of which appear only once. This material consisted of whole blood, taken in connection with sensitization to the hapten diphenylcyclopropenone (DPC). The source is a woman aged 50 to 65 with alopecia areata. Some clones in this sample may be carry-over from other donors' samples. Both conserved end residues are part of each CDR3. The D gene is left open where the match is weak. The listing skips clone size in some rows; elsewhere it reads once, few, many or a size class.

d_gene	v_gene	abundance	j_gene	CDR3aa	CDR3nt
TRBD1	TRBV20-1	-	TRBJ1-2	CSAFTGGHGYTF	TGCAGTGCTTTTACAGGGGGTCATGGCTACACCTTC
TRBD1	TRBV7-2	-	TRBJ1-6	CASSSGQGDVSPLHF	TGTGCCAGCAGCTCCGGACAGGGCGATGTTTCACCCCTCCACTTT
-	TRBV20-1	few	TRBJ1-1	CSASEPIPNTEAFF	TGCAGTGCTAGTGAACCGATTCCGAACACTGAAGCTTTCTTT
-	TRBV7-2	few	TRBJ1-5	CASSLQAWDQPQHF	TGTGCCAGCAGCTTACAGGCGTGGGATCAGCCCCAGCATTTT
-	TRBV12-3/TRBV12-4	few	TRBJ2-7	CASSLGIYEQYF	TGTGCCAGCAGTTTAGGTATCTACGAGCAGTACTTC
TRBD1	TRBV12-3/TRBV12-4	-	TRBJ1-5	CASSWTGEDQPQHF	TGTGCCAGCAGTTGGACAGGGGAAGATCAGCCCCAGCATTTT
-	TRBV6-5	many	TRBJ2-3	CASRERTRTDTQYF	TGTGCCAGCAGAGAGCGGACCCGCACAGATACGCAGTATTTT
-	TRBV10-3	-	TRBJ2-1	CAISERTPNEQFF	TGTGCCATCAGTGAGCGGACTCCCAATGAGCAGTTCTTC
-	TRBV11-2	-	TRBJ1-6	CASSLGGAGISSPLHF	TGTGCCAGCAGCTTAGGGGGGGCAGGGATAAGTTCACCCCTCCACTTT
-	TRBV6-1	-	TRBJ1-5	CASSVGGRSQPQHF	TGTGCCAGCAGTGTGGGGGGAAGGAGTCAGCCCCAGCATTTT
TRBD2	TRBV4-2	-	TRBJ2-7	CASSSRLAGGSEQYF	TGTGCCAGCAGCTCCCGTCTAGCGGGAGGGAGCGAGCAGTACTTC
TRBD2	TRBV7-2	many	TRBJ2-1	CASSFELAGGPEQFF	TGTGCCAGCAGCTTTGAACTAGCGGGAGGTCCTGAGCAGTTCTTC
-	TRBV4-3	few	TRBJ1-5	CASSQDLLSNQPQHF	TGCGCCAGCAGCCAAGATCTCCTTAGCAATCAGCCCCAGCATTTT
-	TRBV27	few	TRBJ2-1	CASSSSRLGNEQFF	TGTGCCAGCAGTTCCTCCAGGTTGGGGAATGAGCAGTTCTTC
TRBD1	TRBV12-3/TRBV12-4	many	TRBJ2-7	CASMTGHWEQYF	TGTGCCAGCATGACAGGGCATTGGGAGCAGTACTTC
-	TRBV24-1	-	TRBJ1-1	CATSASDREAFF	TGTGCCACCAGTGCCTCGGACAGAGAAGCTTTCTTT
-	TRBV20-1	few	TRBJ2-1	CSARDPAGRTGEQFF	TGCAGTGCTAGAGATCCGGCGGGACGGACGGGAGAGCAGTTCTTC
TRBD2	TRBV28	-	TRBJ2-7	CASGGLGQSYEQYF	TGTGCCAGCGGTGGACTAGGCCAATCCTACGAGCAGTACTTC
-	TRBV15	-	TRBJ1-2	CATSRALEGRDYGYTF	TGTGCCACCAGCAGAGCCCTGGAAGGGAGGGACTATGGCTACACCTTC
TRBD2	TRBV13	-	TRBJ2-1	CASSIRTSGHNEQFF	TGTGCCAGCAGCATCCGGACTAGCGGCCACAATGAGCAGTTCTTC
-	TRBV7-6	many	TRBJ2-7	CASSLGAGINYEQYF	TGTGCCAGCAGCTTAGGGGCCGGGATCAACTACGAGCAGTACTTC
TRBD2	TRBV7-9	many	TRBJ2-7	CASSLVVSSGRVSYEQYF	TGTGCCAGCAGCTTAGTGGTGTCTAGCGGGAGAGTTTCCTACGAGCAGTACTTC
TRBD1	TRBV4-1	few	TRBJ2-7	CASSRNDQNTGTGGNEQYF	TGCGCCAGCAGCCGGAACGACCAAAATACCGGGACAGGGGGGAACGAGCAGTACTTC
-	TRBV5-1	-	TRBJ1-1	CASRWDENTEAFF	TGCGCCAGCAGATGGGACGAGAACACTGAAGCTTTCTTT